This T cell receptor (beta chain) appears in the sequencing data of a study of blood T cell repertoires in COVID-19. On the study more broadly: Samples representing acute and convalescent COVID-19 were sourced from the United States, Italy and Spain.

Authors' processing steps: From reference gene primer amplification, estimates of nucleated cell counts were derived. Only in-frame clones appear in the TCRdb table, and some are missing; sequencing was by immunoSEQ multiplex PCR. V and J calls and clone size come straight from that table; D and trimming were deduced from the DNA. This sample has about 410,000 clones; just over 85% occur once, and the top ten carry 1.4%. CDR1 is MNHEY and CDR2 is SVGAGI in the germline V gene. The CDR3 loop spans 15 amino acids. Trimming removed 9 bases at V and 0 bases at J, with 16 bases between. The V gene is TRBV6-5, the J gene TRBJ2-3; D possibly corresponds to TRBD2 (6 bases). The TCR originated in a woman younger than 45 with active or convalescent COVID-19. Specimen: peripheral blood. The CDR3 reads CASVQIGGSTDTQYF. The CDR3 DNA follows: TGTGCCAGTGTTCAAATCGGGGGAAGCACAGATACGCAGTATTTT.